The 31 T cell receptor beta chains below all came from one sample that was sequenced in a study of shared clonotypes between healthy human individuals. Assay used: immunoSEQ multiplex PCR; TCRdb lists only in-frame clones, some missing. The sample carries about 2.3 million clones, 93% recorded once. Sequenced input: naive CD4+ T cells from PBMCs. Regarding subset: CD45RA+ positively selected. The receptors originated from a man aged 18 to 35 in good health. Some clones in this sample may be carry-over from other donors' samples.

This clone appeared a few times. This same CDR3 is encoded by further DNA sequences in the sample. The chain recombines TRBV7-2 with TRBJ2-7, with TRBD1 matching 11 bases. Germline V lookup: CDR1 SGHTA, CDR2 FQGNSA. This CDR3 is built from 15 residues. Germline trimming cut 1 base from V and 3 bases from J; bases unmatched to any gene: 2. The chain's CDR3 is CASSLDGTGGYEQYF. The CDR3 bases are TGTGCCAGCAGCTTAGACGGGACAGGGGGCTACGAGCAGTACTTC.

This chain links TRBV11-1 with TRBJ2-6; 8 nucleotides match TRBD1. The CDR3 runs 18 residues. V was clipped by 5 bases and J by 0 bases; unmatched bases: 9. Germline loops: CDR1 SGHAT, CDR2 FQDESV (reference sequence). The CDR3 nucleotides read TGTGCCAGCAGCCCATTGACAGGGGCGCACTCTGGGGCCAACGTCCTGACTTTC. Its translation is CASSPLTGAHSGANVLTF.

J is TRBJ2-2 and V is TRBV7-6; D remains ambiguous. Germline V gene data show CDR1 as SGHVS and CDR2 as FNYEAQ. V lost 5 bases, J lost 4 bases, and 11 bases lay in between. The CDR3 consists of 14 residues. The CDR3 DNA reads TGTGCCAGCAGCGCTCATGAGGTCACCGGGGAGCTGTTTTTT. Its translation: CASSAHEVTGELFF.

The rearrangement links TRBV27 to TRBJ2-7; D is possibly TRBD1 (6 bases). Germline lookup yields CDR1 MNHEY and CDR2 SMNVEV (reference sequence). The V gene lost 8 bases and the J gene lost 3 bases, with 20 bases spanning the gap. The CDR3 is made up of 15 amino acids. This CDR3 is CASAPGAGAFYEQYF. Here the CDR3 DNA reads TGTGCCAGCGCCCCCGGGGCAGGGGCTTTCTACGAGCAGTACTTC.

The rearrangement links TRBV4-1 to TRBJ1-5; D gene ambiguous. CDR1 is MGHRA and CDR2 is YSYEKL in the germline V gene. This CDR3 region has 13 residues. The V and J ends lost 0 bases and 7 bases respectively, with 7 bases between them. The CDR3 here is CASSQDFRQPQHF. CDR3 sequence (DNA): TGCGCCAGCAGCCAAGATTTCCGACAGCCCCAGCATTTT.

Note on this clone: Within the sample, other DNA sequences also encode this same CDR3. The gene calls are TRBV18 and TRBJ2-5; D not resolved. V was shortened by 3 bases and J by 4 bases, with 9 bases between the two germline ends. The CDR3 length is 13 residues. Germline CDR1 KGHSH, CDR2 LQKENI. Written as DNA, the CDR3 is TGTGCCAGCTCACCGCCCTCCAGAGAGACCCAGTACTTC. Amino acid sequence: CASSPPSRETQYF.

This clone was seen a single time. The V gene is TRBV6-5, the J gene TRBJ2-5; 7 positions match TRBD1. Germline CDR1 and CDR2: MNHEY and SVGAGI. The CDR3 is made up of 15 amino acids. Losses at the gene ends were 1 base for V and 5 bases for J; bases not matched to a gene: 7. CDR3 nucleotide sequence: TGTGCCAGCAGTTACTTAGCAGGGGGTATGGAGACCCAGTACTTC. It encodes CASSYLAGGMETQYF.

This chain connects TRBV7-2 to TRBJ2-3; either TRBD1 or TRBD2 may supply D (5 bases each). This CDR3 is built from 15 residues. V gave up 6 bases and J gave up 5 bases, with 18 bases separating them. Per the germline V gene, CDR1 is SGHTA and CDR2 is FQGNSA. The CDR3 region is CASSPDRDAGDTQYF. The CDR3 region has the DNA TGTGCCAGCAGTCCCGACCGGGACGCAGGAGATACGCAGTATTTT.

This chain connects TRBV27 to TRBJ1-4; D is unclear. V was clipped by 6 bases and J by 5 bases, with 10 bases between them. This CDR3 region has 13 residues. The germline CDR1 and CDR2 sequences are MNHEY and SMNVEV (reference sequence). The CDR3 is CASRGGLNEKLFF. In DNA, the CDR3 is TGTGCCAGCAGGGGCGGACTAAATGAAAAACTGTTTTTT.

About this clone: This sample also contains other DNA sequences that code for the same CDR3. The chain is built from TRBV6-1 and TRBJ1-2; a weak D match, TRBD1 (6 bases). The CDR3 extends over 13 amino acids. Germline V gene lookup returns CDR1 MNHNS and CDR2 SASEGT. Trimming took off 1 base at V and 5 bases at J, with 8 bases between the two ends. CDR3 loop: CASSEGTAYGYTF. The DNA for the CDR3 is TGTGCCAGCAGTGAAGGGACAGCTTATGGCTACACCTTC.

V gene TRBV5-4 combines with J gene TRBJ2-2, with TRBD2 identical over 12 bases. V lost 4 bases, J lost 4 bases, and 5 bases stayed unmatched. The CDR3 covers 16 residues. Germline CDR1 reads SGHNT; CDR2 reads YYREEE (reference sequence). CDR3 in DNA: TGTGCCAGCAGCGGGGGACTAGCGGGTTTCACCGGGGAGCTGTTTTTT. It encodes CASSGGLAGFTGELFF.

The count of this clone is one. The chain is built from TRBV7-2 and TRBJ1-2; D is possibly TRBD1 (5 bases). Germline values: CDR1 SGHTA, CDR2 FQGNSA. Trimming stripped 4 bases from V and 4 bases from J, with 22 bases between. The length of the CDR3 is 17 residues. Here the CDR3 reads CASSSPFGTSRGYGYTF. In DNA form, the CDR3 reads TGTGCCAGCAGCTCCCCCTTTGGGACCTCGAGGGGCTATGGCTACACCTTC. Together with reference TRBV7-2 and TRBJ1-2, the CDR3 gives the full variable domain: GAGVSQSPSNKVTEKGKDVELRCDPISGHTALYWYRQSLGQGLEFLIYFQGNSAPDKSGLPSDRFSAERTGGSVSTLTIQRTQQEDSAVYLCASSSPFGTSRGYGYTFGSGTRLTVV.

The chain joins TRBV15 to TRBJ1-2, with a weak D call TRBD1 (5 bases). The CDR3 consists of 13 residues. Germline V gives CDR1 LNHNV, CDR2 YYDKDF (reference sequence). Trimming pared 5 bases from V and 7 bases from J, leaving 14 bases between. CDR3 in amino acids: CATSPGRVGGYTF. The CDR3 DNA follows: TGTGCCACCAGCCCAGGCAGGGTCGGTGGCTACACCTTC.

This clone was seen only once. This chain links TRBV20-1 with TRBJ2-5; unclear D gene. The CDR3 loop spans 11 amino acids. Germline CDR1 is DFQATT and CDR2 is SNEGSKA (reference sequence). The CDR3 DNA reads TGCAGCGCGTACGTCCAAGAGACCCAGTACTTC. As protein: CSAYVQETQYF.

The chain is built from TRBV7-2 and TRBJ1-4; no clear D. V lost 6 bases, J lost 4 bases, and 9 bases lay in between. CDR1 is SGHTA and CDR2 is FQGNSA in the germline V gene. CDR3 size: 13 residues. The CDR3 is CASSVQFNEKLFF. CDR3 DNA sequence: TGTGCCAGCAGTGTACAGTTTAATGAAAAACTGTTTTTT.

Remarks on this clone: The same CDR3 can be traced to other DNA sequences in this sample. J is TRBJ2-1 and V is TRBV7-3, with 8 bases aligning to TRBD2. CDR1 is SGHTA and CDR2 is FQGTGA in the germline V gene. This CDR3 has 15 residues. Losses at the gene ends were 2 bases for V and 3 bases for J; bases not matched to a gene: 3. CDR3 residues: CASSLGLAGYNEQFF. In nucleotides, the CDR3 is TGTGCCAGCAGCTTAGGTCTAGCGGGCTACAATGAGCAGTTCTTC.

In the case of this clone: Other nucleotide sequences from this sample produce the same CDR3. In DNA form, the CDR3 reads TGTGCCAGCAGTTCCCCCACCGACGGGAACACTGAAGCTTTCTTT. Translating it yields CASSSPTDGNTEAFF. This chain uses TRBV5-4 with TRBJ1-1; D ambiguous. The CDR3 is made up of 15 amino acids. The germline V and J ends were trimmed by 5 bases and 1 base, with 15 bases remaining between them. Germline V gene data show CDR1 as SGHNT and CDR2 as YYREEE (reference sequence).

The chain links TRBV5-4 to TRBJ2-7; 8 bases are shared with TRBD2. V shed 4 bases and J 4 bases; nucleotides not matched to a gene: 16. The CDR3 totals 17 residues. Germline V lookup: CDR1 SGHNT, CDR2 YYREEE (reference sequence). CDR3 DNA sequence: TGTGCCAGCAGCCCGGGGGGTCTAGCGGGCGTTGGGTACGAGCAGTACTTC. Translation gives CASSPGGLAGVGYEQYF. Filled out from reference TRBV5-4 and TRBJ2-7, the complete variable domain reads ETGVTQSPTHLIKTRGQQVTLRCSSQSGHNTVSWYQQALGQGPQFIFQYYREEENGRGNFPPRFSGLQFPNYSSELNVNALELDDSALYLCASSPGGLAGVGYEQYFGPGTRLTVT.

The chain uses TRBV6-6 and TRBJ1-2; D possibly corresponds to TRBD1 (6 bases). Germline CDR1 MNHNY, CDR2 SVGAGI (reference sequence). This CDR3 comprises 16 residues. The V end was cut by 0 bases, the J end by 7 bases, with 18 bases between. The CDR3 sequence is CASSYSDGTTRGGYTF. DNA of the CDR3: TGTGCCAGCAGTTACTCAGATGGGACAACTAGAGGTGGCTACACCTTC.

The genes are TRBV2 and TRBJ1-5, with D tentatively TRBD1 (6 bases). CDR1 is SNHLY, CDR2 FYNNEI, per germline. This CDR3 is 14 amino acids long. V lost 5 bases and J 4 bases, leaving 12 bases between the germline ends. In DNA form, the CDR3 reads TGTGCCAGCAGTTCCGGGACAACGAATCAGCCCCAGCATTTT. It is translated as CASSSGTTNQPQHF. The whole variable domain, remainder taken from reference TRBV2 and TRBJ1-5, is EPEVTQTPSHQVTQMGQEVILRCVPISNHLYFYWYRQILGQKVEFLVSFYNNEISEKSEIFDDQFSVERPDGSNFTLKIRSTKLEDSAMYFCASSSGTTNQPQHFGDGTRLSIL.

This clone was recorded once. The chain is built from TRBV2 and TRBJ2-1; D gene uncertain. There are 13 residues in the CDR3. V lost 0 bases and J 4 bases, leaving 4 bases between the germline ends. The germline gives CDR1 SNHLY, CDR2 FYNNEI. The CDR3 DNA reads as TGTGCCAGCAGTGAAGCTCAGTACAATGAGCAGTTCTTC. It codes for CASSEAQYNEQFF.

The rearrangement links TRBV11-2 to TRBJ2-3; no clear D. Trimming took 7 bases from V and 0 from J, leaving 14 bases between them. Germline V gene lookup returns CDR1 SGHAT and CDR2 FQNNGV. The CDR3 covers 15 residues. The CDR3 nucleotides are TGTGCCAGCAATCAACAGCGCACTAGCACAGATACGCAGTATTTT. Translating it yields CASNQQRTSTDTQYF.

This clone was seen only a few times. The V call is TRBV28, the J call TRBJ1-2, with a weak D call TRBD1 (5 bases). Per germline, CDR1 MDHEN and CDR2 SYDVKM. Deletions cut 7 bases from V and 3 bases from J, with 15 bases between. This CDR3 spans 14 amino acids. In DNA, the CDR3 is TGTGCCAGCAACCTAGGAGACAGCTACTATGGCTACACCTTC. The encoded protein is CASNLGDSYYGYTF.

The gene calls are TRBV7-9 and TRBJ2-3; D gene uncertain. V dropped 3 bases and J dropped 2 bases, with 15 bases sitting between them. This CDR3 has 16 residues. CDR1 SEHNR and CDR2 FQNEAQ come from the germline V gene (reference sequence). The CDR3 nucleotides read TGTGCCAGCAGCTTCCAGATGGGGTCGGTCACAGATACGCAGTATTTT. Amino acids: CASSFQMGSVTDTQYF.

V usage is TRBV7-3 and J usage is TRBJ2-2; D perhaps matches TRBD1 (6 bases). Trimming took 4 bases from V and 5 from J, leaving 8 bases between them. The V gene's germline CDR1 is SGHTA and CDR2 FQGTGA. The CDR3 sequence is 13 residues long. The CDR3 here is CASSYQGTGELFF. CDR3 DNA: TGTGCCAGCAGCTATCAGGGGACCGGGGAGCTGTTTTTT.

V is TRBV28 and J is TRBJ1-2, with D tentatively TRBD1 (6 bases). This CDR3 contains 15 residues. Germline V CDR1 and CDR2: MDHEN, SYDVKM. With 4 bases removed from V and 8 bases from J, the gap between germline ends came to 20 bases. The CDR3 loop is CASSSGGQLLRGYTF. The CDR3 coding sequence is TGTGCCAGCAGTTCGGGGGGACAACTCCTCCGGGGCTACACCTTC.

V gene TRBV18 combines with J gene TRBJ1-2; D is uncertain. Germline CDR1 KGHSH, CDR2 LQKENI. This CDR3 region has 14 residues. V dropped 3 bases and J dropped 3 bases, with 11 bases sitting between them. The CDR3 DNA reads TGTGCCAGCTCACCCACACCGACGGACTATGGCTACACCTTC. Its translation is CASSPTPTDYGYTF. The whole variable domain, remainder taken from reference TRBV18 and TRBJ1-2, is NAGVMQNPRHLVRRRGQEARLRCSPMKGHSHVYWYRQLPEEGLKFMVYLQKENIIDESGMPKERFSAEFPKEGPSILRIQQVVRGDSAAYFCASSPTPTDYGYTFGSGTRLTVV.

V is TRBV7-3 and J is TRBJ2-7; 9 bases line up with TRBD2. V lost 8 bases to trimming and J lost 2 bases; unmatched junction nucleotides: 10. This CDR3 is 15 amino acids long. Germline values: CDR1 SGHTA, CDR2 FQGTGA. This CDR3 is CASSYGLAGTYEQYF. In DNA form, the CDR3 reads TGTGCCAGCTCCTACGGGCTAGCGGGGACCTACGAGCAGTACTTC.

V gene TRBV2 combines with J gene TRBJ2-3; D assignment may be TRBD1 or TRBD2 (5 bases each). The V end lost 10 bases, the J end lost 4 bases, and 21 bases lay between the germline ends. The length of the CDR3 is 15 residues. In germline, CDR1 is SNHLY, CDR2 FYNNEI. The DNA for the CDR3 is TGTGCCAACAGCGACCCCCTTCAGGGAGCAGATACGCAGTATTTT. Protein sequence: CANSDPLQGADTQYF. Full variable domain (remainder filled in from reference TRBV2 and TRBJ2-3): EPEVTQTPSHQVTQMGQEVILRCVPISNHLYFYWYRQILGQKVEFLVSFYNNEISEKSEIFDDQFSVERPDGSNFTLKIRSTKLEDSAMYFCANSDPLQGADTQYFGPGTRLTVL.

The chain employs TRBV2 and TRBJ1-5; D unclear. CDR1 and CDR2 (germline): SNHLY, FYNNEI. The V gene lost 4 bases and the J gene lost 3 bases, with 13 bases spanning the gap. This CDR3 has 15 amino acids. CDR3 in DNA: TGTGCCAGCAGTGGAGGATTTGGGTACAATCAGCCCCAGCATTTT. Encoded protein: CASSGGFGYNQPQHF.

The CDR3 sequence is CASSPSGGNGYTF. For the CDR3, the DNA is TGTGCCAGCAGCCCTTCCGGGGGGAATGGCTACACCTTC. The rearrangement links TRBV11-2 to TRBJ1-2; maybe TRBD1 (5 bases). Germline CDR1 is SGHAT and CDR2 is FQNNGV. CDR3 size: 13 residues. The ends were cut back, 5 bases at V and 6 bases at J, with 13 bases in the middle.